Sequencing of this TCR beta chain was carried out in a study of blood T cell repertoires in COVID-19. Study context: Italy, Spain and the United States were the sources of the convalescent and acute COVID-19 samples. From T cells, B-cell-depleted T cells, or PBMCs came the material, which was cDNA or gDNA.

In the study's own analysis: Amplifying reference gene primers gave estimates of nucleated cell counts. Clones were read by immunoSEQ multiplex PCR, and TCRdb kept only the in-frame ones, dropping some. V, J and clone size are those of that table, while D and trimming were read from the DNA. The sample consists of roughly 97,000 clones, around 83% of them appearing once. Trimming shortened V by 6 bases and J by 0 bases, and 14 bases separated the two germline ends. The CDR3 totals 14 residues. CDR1 is SQVTM, CDR2 ANQGSEA, per germline. Source material: peripheral blood. This receptor was obtained from a woman of 80 years or more with active or convalescent COVID-19. The chain combines TRBV29-1 with TRBJ1-1; weak D call: TRBD1 (5 bases). CDR3: CSVDDSLMNTEAFF. The CDR3 DNA reads TGCAGCGTCGATGACAGCCTCATGAACACTGAAGCTTTCTTT.